Below, 22 T cell receptor beta chains from the same sample are listed, as sequenced in a study of control samples from healthy donors and cancer patients. The table came from immunoSEQ multiplex PCR; TCRdb's copy has only in-frame clones and leaves some out. This table holds about 95,000 clones, about 85% found once. The specimen sequenced was blood. These receptors all come from a man in his thirties or forties in good health.

The genes are TRBV5-1 and TRBJ1-6; no firm D call. This CDR3 region has 13 residues. The V end was cut by 0 bases, the J end by 9 bases, with 7 bases between. The germline gives CDR1 SGHRS, CDR2 YFSETQ. The CDR3 nucleotides read TGCGCCAGCAGCTTGGAGGTTAGTTCACCCCTCCACTTT. Residues: CASSLEVSSPLHF.

For the CDR3, the DNA is TGTGCCAGCAGTGACCGGGACAGGGTACTAGACGAGCAGTACTTC. As protein: CASSDRDRVLDEQYF. The V gene is TRBV25-1, the J gene TRBJ2-7, with 9 bases lining up with TRBD1. The CDR3 consists of 15 residues. CDR1 and CDR2 from the germline V gene are MGHDK and SYGVNS. V trimming: 3 bases; J trimming: 5 bases; junction bases outside the gene matches: 8.

The chain combines TRBV10-2 with TRBJ2-7, with TRBD2 as a possible D gene (5 bases). Trimming removed 4 bases from V and 4 bases from J, with 11 bases in between. The CDR3 is 13 amino acids. The germline gives CDR1 WSHSY, CDR2 SAAADI. The CDR3 nucleotides are TGCGCCAGCAGTGTACTCCCGGGGTACGAGCAGTACTTC. The encoded protein is CASSVLPGYEQYF.

The chain combines TRBV28 with TRBJ2-7, with D unclear. Germline V gene lookup returns CDR1 MDHEN and CDR2 SYDVKM. V lost 8 bases, J lost 3 bases, and 11 bases lay in between. The CDR3 has 12 amino acids. CDR3 in amino acids: CASQRGNYEQYF. The CDR3 region has the DNA TGTGCCAGCCAGAGAGGTAACTACGAGCAGTACTTC.

The rearrangement joins TRBV21-1 to TRBJ1-1. TRBV21-1 is an annotated pseudogene. CDR3 size: 14 residues. CDR3 coding DNA: TGTGCCAGCACCAAATACCTCCCGAACACTGAAGCTTTCTTT. It yields the protein CASTKYLPNTEAFF.

This clone was detected only a few times. The chain links TRBV10-3 to TRBJ1-5; D perhaps matches TRBD1 (6 bases). CDR3 size: 12 residues. The germline V gene encodes CDR1 ENHRY and CDR2 SYGVKD. Between the trimmed V and J ends, which lost 4 bases and 7 bases, there was a span of 8 bases. The CDR3 DNA is TGTGCCATCAGTGCAGGGGAACAGCCCCAGCATTTT. Translation: CAISAGEQPQHF.

V and J are TRBV2 and TRBJ1-3, with D tentatively TRBD1 (5 bases). V shed 0 bases and J shed 3 bases, with 12 bases lying between them. This CDR3 spans 16 amino acids. From germline, CDR1 is SNHLY and CDR2 FYNNEI. The CDR3 reads CASSEAAGGYGNTIYF. In nucleotides, the CDR3 is TGTGCCAGCAGTGAAGCTGCTGGGGGGTATGGAAACACCATATATTTT.

The V call is TRBV9, the J call TRBJ1-6, with TRBD1 matching over 8 bases. The CDR3 is 16 residues long. Germline CDR1 SGDLS, CDR2 YYNGEE. V dropped 4 bases and J dropped 8; count of bases not matched to a gene: 11. CDR3 coding DNA: TGTGCCAGCAGCAACCCCCTGGACAGGGACGATTCACCCCTCCACTTT. Translation gives CASSNPLDRDDSPLHF.

This sequence joins TRBV30 and TRBJ2-5; 12 bases line up with TRBD2. V lost 8 bases and J lost 5; bases outside the gene matches: 6. The CDR3 length is 13 residues. Looked up from germline, CDR1 is GTSNPN and CDR2 is SVGIG (reference sequence). This chain's CDR3 is CAGRLAGVETQYF. The CDR3 DNA is TGTGCCGGCAGACTAGCGGGGGTTGAGACCCAGTACTTC.

This sequence joins TRBV15 and TRBJ1-6; 7 nucleotides match TRBD1. The V and J ends lost 1 base and 10 bases, in that order; junction bases with no gene match: 7. This CDR3 region has 15 residues. Germline values: CDR1 LNHNV, CDR2 YYDKDF (reference sequence). For the CDR3, the DNA is TGTGCCACCAGCAGAGCAAGGACAGGTGGATCACCCCTCCACTTT. As protein: CATSRARTGGSPLHF.

The J gene is TRBJ2-2, the V gene TRBV30; D perhaps matches TRBD1 (5 bases). CDR1 is GTSNPN and CDR2 is SVGIG in the germline V gene (reference sequence). Trimming removed 3 bases from V and 7 bases from J, with 12 bases in between. There are 13 residues in the CDR3. The CDR3 nucleotides read TGTGCCTGGAGCCTCATAAGGGGCGGGGAGCTGTTTTTT. It is translated as CAWSLIRGGELFF.

The rearrangement joins TRBV19 to TRBJ1-2, with D hard to call. This CDR3 contains 12 residues. Germline V gene lookup returns CDR1 LNHDA and CDR2 SQIVND (reference sequence). V was clipped by 4 bases and J by 7 bases, with 10 bases between them. The CDR3: CASSTWAIGYTF. The CDR3 DNA reads as TGTGCCAGTAGTACTTGGGCTATTGGCTACACCTTC. The full variable domain, in which reference TRBV19 and TRBJ1-2 provide the parts outside the CDR3, is DGGITQSPKYLFRKEGQNVTLSCEQNLNHDAMYWYRQDPGQGLRLIYYSQIVNDFQKGDIAEGYSVSREKKESFPLTVTSAQKNPTAFYLCASSTWAIGYTFGSGTRLTVV.

V gene TRBV7-3 combines with J gene TRBJ1-2; 8 bases map to TRBD1. V lost 5 bases, J lost 4 bases, and 6 bases stayed unmatched. Germline assignment: CDR1 SGHTA and CDR2 FQGTGA. CDR3 length equals 14 residues. CDR3 protein: CASSNGTGAYGYTF. The CDR3 DNA sequence: TGTGCCAGCAGCAACGGGACAGGCGCCTATGGCTACACCTTC.

V gene TRBV6-1 combines with J gene TRBJ2-7; 10 positions agree with TRBD2. Looked up from germline, CDR1 is MNHNS and CDR2 is SASEGT. The CDR3 spans 15 residues. The V and J ends lost 2 bases and 4 bases, in that order; junction bases with no gene match: 5. The CDR3: CASSEWASGGYEQYF. In DNA, the CDR3 is TGTGCCAGCAGTGAATGGGCTAGCGGGGGTTACGAGCAGTACTTC.

The chain employs TRBV27 and TRBJ2-1; 7 bases match TRBD1. The CDR3 length is 15 residues. CDR1 and CDR2 (germline): MNHEY, SMNVEV (reference sequence). V dropped 5 bases and J dropped 6; count of bases not matched to a gene: 10. CDR3 DNA sequence: TGTGCCAGCAGTCCCTACAGACAGGGTGCCAATGAGCAGTTCTTC. Translation gives CASSPYRQGANEQFF.

This rearrangement joins TRBV7-9 to TRBJ2-6; no firm D call. This CDR3 has 15 residues. Trimming removed 1 base from V and 0 bases from J, with 4 bases in between. From germline, CDR1 is SEHNR and CDR2 FQNEAQ (reference sequence). The CDR3 sequence is CASSLGFSGANVLTF. CDR3 DNA sequence: TGTGCCAGCAGCTTAGGTTTCTCTGGGGCCAACGTCCTGACTTTC.

V gene TRBV7-9 combines with J gene TRBJ1-4; 11 bases match TRBD1. The J segment lost 8 bases and the V segment lost 5 bases, leaving 4 bases of the junction unmatched. This CDR3 has 14 residues. Germline V gene data show CDR1 as SEHNR and CDR2 as FQNEAQ (reference sequence). CDR3 DNA: TGTGCCAGCAGCATAGGGACAGGGGGAGAAAAACTGTTTTTT. Protein product: CASSIGTGGEKLFF. The whole variable domain, filled in from reference TRBV7-9 and TRBJ1-4, reads DTGVSQNPRHKITKRGQNVTFRCDPISEHNRLYWYRQTLGQGPEFLTYFQNEAQLEKSRLLSDRFSAERPKGSFSTLEIQRTEQGDSAMYLCASSIGTGGEKLFFGSGTQLSVL.

This sequence joins TRBV19 and TRBJ1-6; no definite D call. Trimming removed 5 bases at V and 8 bases at J, with 16 bases between. Germline loops: CDR1 LNHDA, CDR2 SQIVND (reference sequence). The CDR3 loop spans 15 amino acids. CDR3 loop: CASSPRTVVDSPLHF. CDR3 DNA sequence: TGTGCCAGTAGTCCGCGGACGGTGGTAGATTCACCCCTCCACTTT.

The CDR3 nucleotides are TGTGCCAGCAGCAATGGCAAGCTAGCGGGGATCACAGATACGCAGTATTTT. Its translation: CASSNGKLAGITDTQYF. The chain combines TRBV21-1 with TRBJ2-3; TRBD2, the table's D call, lacks a check against the DNA. TRBV21-1 corresponds to a pseudogene. There are 17 residues in the CDR3.

The V call is TRBV10-3, the J call TRBJ1-1, with D maybe TRBD1 (5 bases). CDR3 length equals 13 residues. Germline lookup yields CDR1 ENHRY and CDR2 SYGVKD. Trimming left V 6 bases short and J 4 bases short, with 12 bases between. The chain's CDR3 is CAISERRVTEAFF. Here the CDR3 DNA reads TGTGCCATCAGCGAGCGCAGGGTCACTGAAGCTTTCTTT.

This sequence joins TRBV27 and TRBJ1-5, with D uncertain. CDR1 is MNHEY, CDR2 SMNVEV, per germline (reference sequence). Trimming took off 5 bases at V and 3 bases at J, with 11 bases between the two ends. The CDR3 sequence is 14 residues long. The CDR3 sequence is CASSPRGFNQPQHF. CDR3 nucleotide sequence: TGTGCCAGCAGTCCACGAGGGTTCAATCAGCCCCAGCATTTT.

V gene TRBV18 combines with J gene TRBJ2-7; D remains unclear. Germline V gene sequence: CDR1 KGHSH, CDR2 LQKENI. V dropped 4 bases and J dropped 0 bases, with 7 bases sitting between them. The CDR3 runs to 13 residues. CDR3 DNA: TGTGCCAGCTCACTCGAGTTCTCCTACGAGCAGTACTTC. Translation: CASSLEFSYEQYF. The variable domain in full, completed from reference TRBV18 and TRBJ2-7, reads NAGVMQNPRHLVRRRGQEARLRCSPMKGHSHVYWYRQLPEEGLKFMVYLQKENIIDESGMPKERFSAEFPKEGPSILRIQQVVRGDSAAYFCASSLEFSYEQYFGPGTRLTVT.